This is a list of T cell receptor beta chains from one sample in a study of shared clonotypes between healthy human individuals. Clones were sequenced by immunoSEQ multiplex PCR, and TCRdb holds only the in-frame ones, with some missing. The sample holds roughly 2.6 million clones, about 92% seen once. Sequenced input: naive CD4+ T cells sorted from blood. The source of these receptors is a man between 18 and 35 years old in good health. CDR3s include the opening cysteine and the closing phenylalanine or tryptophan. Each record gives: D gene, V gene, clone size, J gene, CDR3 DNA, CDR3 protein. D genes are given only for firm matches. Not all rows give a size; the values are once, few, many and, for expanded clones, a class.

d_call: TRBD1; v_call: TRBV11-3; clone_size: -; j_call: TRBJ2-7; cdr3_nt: TGTGCCAGCAGCTTAGGCCGGGACAGTATTTACGAGCAGTACTTC; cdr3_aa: CASSLGRDSIYEQYF
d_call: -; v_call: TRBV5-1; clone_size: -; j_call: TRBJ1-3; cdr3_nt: TGCGCCAGCAGGAACGTTGCGAGCTCTGGAAACACCATATATTTT; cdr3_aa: CASRNVASSGNTIYF
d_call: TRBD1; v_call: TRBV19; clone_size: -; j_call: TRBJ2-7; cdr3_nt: TGTGCCAGTAGTCCAAGGGACAGCTACGAGCAGTACTTC; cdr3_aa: CASSPRDSYEQYF
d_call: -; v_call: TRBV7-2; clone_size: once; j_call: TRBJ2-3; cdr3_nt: TGTGCCAGCAGCTTAGGTGGCAGGGCGCGCACAGATACGCAGTATTTT; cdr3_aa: CASSLGGRARTDTQYF
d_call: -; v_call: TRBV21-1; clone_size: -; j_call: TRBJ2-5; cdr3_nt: TGTGCCAGCAGAGGGGCTAGCCCAGGGCAAGAGACCCAGTACTTC; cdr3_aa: CASRGASPGQETQYF
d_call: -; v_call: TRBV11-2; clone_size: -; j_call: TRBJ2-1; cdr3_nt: TGTGCCAGCAGGGCCTCAGCTAGAAGGGACAATGAGCAGTTCTTC; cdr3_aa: CASRASARRDNEQFF
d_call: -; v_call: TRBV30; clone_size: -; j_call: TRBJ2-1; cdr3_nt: TGTGGGGCGGGATCGTACAATGAGCAGTTCTTC; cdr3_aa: CGAGSYNEQFF
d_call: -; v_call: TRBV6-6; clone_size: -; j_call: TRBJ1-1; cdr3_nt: TGTGCCAGCAGTACAAGGGGGGAGAACACTGAAGCTTTCTTT; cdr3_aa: CASSTRGENTEAFF
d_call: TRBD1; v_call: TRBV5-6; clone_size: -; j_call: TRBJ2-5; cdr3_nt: TGTGCCAGCAGCCCGACAGGGGTTGAGACCCAGTACTTC; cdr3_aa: CASSPTGVETQYF
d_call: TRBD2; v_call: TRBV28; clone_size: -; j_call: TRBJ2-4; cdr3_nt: TGTGCCAGCAGTCCCTCGGGGGGGGCCAAAAACATTCAGTACTTC; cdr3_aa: CASSPSGGAKNIQYF
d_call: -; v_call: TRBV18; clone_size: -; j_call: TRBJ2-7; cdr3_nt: TGTGCCAGCTCACCCCTAGCGACAGCCTACGAGCAGTACTTC; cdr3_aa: CASSPLATAYEQYF
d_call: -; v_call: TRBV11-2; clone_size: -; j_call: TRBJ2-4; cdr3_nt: TGTGCCAGCAGCTTAGAAAGGGGCATTCAGTACTTC; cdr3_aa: CASSLERGIQYF
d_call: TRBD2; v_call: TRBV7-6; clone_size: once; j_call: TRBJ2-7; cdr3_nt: TGTGCCAGCAGCTTAGAACTAGCGGGAGGATCCTCCTACGAGCAGTACTTC; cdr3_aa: CASSLELAGGSSYEQYF
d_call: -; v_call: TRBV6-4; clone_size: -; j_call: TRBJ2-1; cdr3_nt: TGTGCCAGCAGTGACTCTAGCGAGACCTACAATGAGCAGTTCTTC; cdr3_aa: CASSDSSETYNEQFF
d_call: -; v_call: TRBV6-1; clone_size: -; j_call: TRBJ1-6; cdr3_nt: TGTGCCAGCAGTGCTGTAGGACAGCAGGATTACCGACTTTCACCCCTCCACTTT; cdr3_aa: CASSAVGQQDYRLSPLHF
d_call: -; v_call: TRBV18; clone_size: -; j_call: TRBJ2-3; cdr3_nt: TGTGCCAGCTCACCACCGACCATTCGCAGCACAGATACGCAGTATTTT; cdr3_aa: CASSPPTIRSTDTQYF
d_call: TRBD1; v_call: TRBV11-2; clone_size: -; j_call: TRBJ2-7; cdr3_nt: TGTGCCAGCAGCTTAGGGGACAGGGGCCGCTACGAGCAGTACTTC; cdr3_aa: CASSLGDRGRYEQYF
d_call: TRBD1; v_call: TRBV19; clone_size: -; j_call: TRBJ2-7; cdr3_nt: TGTGCCAGTAGGACAGGGACAGCCTCCCCCTACGAGCAGTACTTC; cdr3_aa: CASRTGTASPYEQYF
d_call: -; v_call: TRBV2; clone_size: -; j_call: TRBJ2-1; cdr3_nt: TGTGCCAGCTCCGAGACAGGGGCCTCGGGGGGGGAGCAGTTCTTC; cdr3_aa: CASSETGASGGEQFF
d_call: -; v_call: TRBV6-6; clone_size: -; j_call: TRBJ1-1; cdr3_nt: TGTGCCAGCAGGAAGGAGGGGGATTACACTGAAGCTTTCTTT; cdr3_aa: CASRKEGDYTEAFF
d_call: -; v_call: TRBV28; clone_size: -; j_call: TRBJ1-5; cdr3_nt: TGTGCCAGCAGTTCCCGCAATCAGCCCCAGCATTTT; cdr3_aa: CASSSRNQPQHF
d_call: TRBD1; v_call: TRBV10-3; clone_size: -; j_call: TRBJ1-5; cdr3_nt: TGTGCCATCAGCGGGACAGGGGATGGCAATCAGCCCCAGCATTTT; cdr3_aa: CAISGTGDGNQPQHF
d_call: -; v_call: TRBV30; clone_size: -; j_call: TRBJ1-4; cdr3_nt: TGTGCCTGGAGTGTTGCCCCGCTTAATGAAAAACTGTTTTTT; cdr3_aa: CAWSVAPLNEKLFF
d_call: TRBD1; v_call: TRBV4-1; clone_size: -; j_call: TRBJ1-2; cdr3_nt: TGCGCCAGCAGCCAAGCATGGACAGGGTACAACTATGGCTACACCTTC; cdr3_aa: CASSQAWTGYNYGYTF
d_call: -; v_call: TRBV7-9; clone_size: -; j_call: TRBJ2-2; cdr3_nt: TGTGCCAGCAGCTTATTGGGACGCACGAACACCGGGGAGCTGTTTTTT; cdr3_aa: CASSLLGRTNTGELFF